One and the same sample provided the 26 T cell receptor beta chains below, sequenced in a study of beta chain features in type 1 diabetes. Overall study results and limits: Shortening of TCRB CDR3s, moderate but significant, appeared in all four CD4+ subsets of Type 1 diabetes patients.

These receptors' targets are unknown. Expressed TCRB transcripts were sequenced, since all the RNA that had been isolated was reverse transcribed. Clones were sequenced by immunoSEQ multiplex PCR, and TCRdb holds only the in-frame ones, with some missing. Of about 700,000 clones in the sample, roughly an eighth were seen once. The specimen was naive CD4+ T cells from blood. These receptors were obtained from a man between 18 and 29 years old with type 1 diabetes.

This clone was counted only a few times. The genes are TRBV6-6 and TRBJ2-2, with D possibly being TRBD1 (6 bases). The CDR3 loop spans 15 amino acids. The ends were cut back, 7 bases at V and 1 base at J, with 13 bases in the middle. Germline-derived CDR1 and CDR2 are MNHNY and SVGAGI (reference sequence). CDR3 loop: CASTNKGGNTGELFF. The DNA of the CDR3 is TGTGCCAGCACTAACAAAGGGGGGAACACCGGGGAGCTGTTTTTT.

In this sample, this clone turned up a few times. V usage is TRBV18 and J usage is TRBJ2-5; a possible D gene is TRBD1 (6 bases). The CDR3 is made up of 15 amino acids. CDR1 and CDR2 from the germline V gene are KGHSH and LQKENI. Trimming took off 3 bases at V and 3 bases at J, with 14 bases between the two ends. CDR3 protein: CASSPGVGAEETQYF. CDR3 coding DNA: TGTGCCAGCTCACCGGGCGTGGGGGCCGAAGAGACCCAGTACTTC.

The J gene is TRBJ1-1, the V gene TRBV29-1, with unresolved D. The germline V gene has CDR1 SQVTM and CDR2 ANQGSEA. Deletions cut 2 bases from V and 1 base from J, with 8 bases between. This CDR3 contains 13 residues. This CDR3 is CSVEWGKNTEAFF. DNA of the CDR3: TGCAGCGTTGAATGGGGAAAGAACACTGAAGCTTTCTTT.

This clone was found a few times. CDR3 sequence: CASRRAPSGGMADTQYF. Written as DNA, the CDR3 is TGTGCCAGCAGGCGGGCTCCTAGCGGGGGTATGGCAGATACGCAGTATTTT. The chain employs TRBV7-9 and TRBJ2-3; 10 nucleotides agree with TRBD2. The V segment lost 6 bases and the J segment 4 bases; nucleotides outside the gene matches: 13. Germline V lookup: CDR1 SEHNR, CDR2 FQNEAQ (reference sequence). The CDR3 has 17 amino acids.

This clone appeared a few times. The chain links TRBV29-1 to TRBJ2-5; TRBD2 agrees at 8 bases. Germline V gene lookup returns CDR1 SQVTM and CDR2 ANQGSEA. With 1 base clipped from V and 7 bases from J, the junction kept 2 bases outside the gene matches. The length of the CDR3 is 12 residues. CDR3 bases: TGCAGCGTTGAAGTTAGCGGGGCGACCCAGTACTTC. It translates to CSVEVSGATQYF. Filled out from reference TRBV29-1 and TRBJ2-5, the complete variable domain reads SAVISQKPSRDICQRGTSLTIQCQVDSQVTMMFWYRQQPGQSLTLIATANQGSEATYESGFVIDKFPISRPNLTFSTLTVSNMSPEDSSIYLCSVEVSGATQYFGPGTRLLVL.

This clone was detected only a few times. CDR3 sequence: CAIRQGIYTDTQYF. In nucleotides, the CDR3 is TGTGCCATCAGACAGGGGATTTACACAGATACGCAGTATTTT. V is TRBV10-3 and J is TRBJ2-3; 7 bases match TRBD1. Germline V gene data show CDR1 as ENHRY and CDR2 as SYGVKD. CDR3 length: 14 residues. The ends lost 6 bases at V and 2 bases at J; junction bases unmatched: 5.

The chain carries TRBV10-1 and TRBJ2-3; perhaps TRBD2 as D (5 bases). The CDR3 is 15 residues long. The V end lost 0 bases, the J end lost 6 bases, and 13 bases lay between the germline ends. Looked up from germline, CDR1 is WNHNN and CDR2 is SYGVQD (reference sequence). The chain's CDR3 is CASSESGAVGDTQYF. CDR3 nucleotide sequence: TGCGCCAGCAGTGAGTCGGGAGCTGTAGGCGATACGCAGTATTTT.

Only a few counts were recorded for this clone. The gene calls are TRBV2 and TRBJ2-1; perhaps D is TRBD1 or TRBD2 (5 bases each). The V end was cut by 1 base, the J end by 2 bases, with 6 bases between. The germline V gene encodes CDR1 SNHLY and CDR2 FYNNEI. The CDR3 is made up of 14 amino acids. The CDR3 DNA reads TGTGCCAGCAGTGAAGAGGGACCCTACAATGAGCAGTTCTTC. Encoded protein: CASSEEGPYNEQFF.

This clone turned up a few times. The V gene is TRBV18, the J gene TRBJ2-3; 11 bases align to TRBD2. This CDR3 contains 17 residues. J lost 1 base, V lost 6 bases, and 9 bases had no gene match. Germline loops: CDR1 KGHSH, CDR2 LQKENI. The DNA for the CDR3 is TGTGCCAGCTCCCTTAGCGGGGGGGCTGGTGGCACAGATACGCAGTATTTT. It encodes CASSLSGGAGGTDTQYF.

This clone was observed a few times. The gene calls are TRBV5-4 and TRBJ1-2; 11 bases map to TRBD1. The V segment lost 4 bases and the J segment 7 bases; nucleotides outside the gene matches: 9. The CDR3 contains 15 residues. The germline gives CDR1 SGHNT, CDR2 YYREEE (reference sequence). This CDR3 reads CASSTRTGGASGYTF. CDR3 in DNA: TGTGCCAGCAGCACCCGGACAGGGGGCGCATCTGGCTACACCTTC. The full variable domain, its missing parts supplied by reference TRBV5-4 and TRBJ1-2, is ETGVTQSPTHLIKTRGQQVTLRCSSQSGHNTVSWYQQALGQGPQFIFQYYREEENGRGNFPPRFSGLQFPNYSSELNVNALELDDSALYLCASSTRTGGASGYTFGSGTRLTVV.

The chain couples TRBV5-1 to TRBJ1-2, with TRBD1 matching over 7 bases. Unmatched junction bases numbered 10, after V lost 2 bases and J lost 6 bases. Per the germline V gene, CDR1 is SGHRS and CDR2 is YFSETQ. The CDR3 spans 15 residues. For the CDR3, the DNA is TGCGCCAGCAGCTTAGGAGACAGGGTATCGGATGGCTACACCTTC. Its protein is CASSLGDRVSDGYTF.

The J gene is TRBJ2-7, the V gene TRBV13; D call uncertain. Trimming shortened V by 1 base and J by 7 bases, and 17 bases separated the two germline ends. Germline V gene data show CDR1 as PRHDT and CDR2 as FYEKMQ (reference sequence). This CDR3 is built from 15 residues. The CDR3 sequence is CASSLARPPREEQYF. CDR3 sequence (DNA): TGTGCCAGCAGCTTAGCCAGGCCCCCTCGAGAGGAGCAGTACTTC.

This clone has only a few counts. The chain carries TRBV5-1 and TRBJ2-3, with a weak D call TRBD1 (6 bases). Germline V CDR1 and CDR2: SGHRS, YFSETQ. The V gene lost 1 base and the J gene lost 0 bases, with 12 bases spanning the gap. This CDR3 spans 16 amino acids. The CDR3 DNA is TGCGCCAGCAGCTTGAGTTCAGGGGCGAGCACAGATACGCAGTATTTT. It codes for CASSLSSGASTDTQYF.

The V gene is TRBV9, the J gene TRBJ1-3; the match to TRBD1 covers 7 bases. The CDR3 contains 15 residues. Germline V lookup: CDR1 SGDLS, CDR2 YYNGEE. V lost 2 bases and J lost 0; bases outside the gene matches: 2. This CDR3 is CASSVRQGSGNTIYF. The DNA of the CDR3 is TGTGCCAGCAGCGTTAGACAGGGCTCTGGAAACACCATATATTTT.

This clone showed up just a few times. The rearrangement joins TRBV2 to TRBJ1-2; D gene uncertain. The germline CDR1 and CDR2 sequences are SNHLY and FYNNEI. V was cut by 5 bases and J by 4 bases, with 2 bases left in between. This CDR3 has 10 amino acids. The DNA of the CDR3 is TGTGCCAGCAGTACCTATGGCTACACCTTC. Translated: CASSTYGYTF.

V gene TRBV6-5 combines with J gene TRBJ1-3, with D unclear. This CDR3 has 14 residues. Germline assignment: CDR1 MNHEY and CDR2 SVGAGI. V lost 2 bases to trimming and J lost 8 bases, with 13 bases between them. CDR3 loop: CASSYVAGRDTIYF. In DNA form, the CDR3 reads TGTGCCAGCAGTTACGTGGCCGGTAGAGACACCATATATTTT.

The DNA for the CDR3 is TGTGCCAGCAGTTTCCCACTAGTACAGGAAACGCAGTATTTT. Its translation is CASSFPLVQETQYF. V and J are TRBV6-6 and TRBJ2-3; either TRBD1 or TRBD2 may fit D (5 bases each). The CDR3 is 14 amino acids. Trimming cost V 4 bases and J 9 bases, with 17 bases left between them. Germline lookup yields CDR1 MNHNY and CDR2 SVGAGI (reference sequence).

This CDR3 reads CASSLVSSKGDTQYF. Here the CDR3 DNA reads TGTGCCAGCAGCTTAGTTAGCAGTAAGGGGGATACGCAGTATTTT. The chain has TRBV5-4 and TRBJ2-3, with D perhaps matching TRBD1 (5 bases). The CDR3 length is 15 residues. Germline V gene sequence: CDR1 SGHNT, CDR2 YYREEE (reference sequence). Trimming shortened V by 2 bases and J by 6 bases, and 16 bases separated the two germline ends.

The chain couples TRBV21-1 to TRBJ2-7. TRBV21-1 is a pseudogene locus. The CDR3 runs to 14 residues. The CDR3 nucleotides read TGTGCCAGCAGCGCCCAGCCCAACCCCTACGAGCAGTACTTC. It codes for CASSAQPNPYEQYF.

In its sample, this clone was seen a few times. The chain uses TRBV10-3 and TRBJ2-1, with no clear D. The germline V gene has CDR1 ENHRY and CDR2 SYGVKD. The CDR3 consists of 12 residues. The V gene lost 7 bases and the J gene lost 10 bases, with 14 bases spanning the gap. The CDR3 nucleotides are TGTGCCATCATGCAGGTGGAAGGAGAGCAGTTCTTC. Its translation: CAIMQVEGEQFF.

The chain is built from TRBV20-1 and TRBJ1-2; no clear D. This CDR3 is 11 amino acids long. V dropped 0 bases and J dropped 9 bases, with 8 bases sitting between them. Per the germline V gene, CDR1 is DFQATT and CDR2 is SNEGSKA (reference sequence). The DNA for the CDR3 is TGCAGTGCTAGAGATGGCCCAAGCTACACCTTC. Protein product: CSARDGPSYTF.

The V and J genes are TRBV5-4 and TRBJ2-3, with 8 bases matching TRBD2. This CDR3 is built from 17 residues. The ends lost 2 bases at V and 3 bases at J; junction bases unmatched: 11. Germline V CDR1 and CDR2: SGHNT, YYREEE (reference sequence). The CDR3 bases are TGTGCCAGCAGCTTTGGTGTCGGGGGGGGCAGGACAGATACGCAGTATTTT. Its protein is CASSFGVGGGRTDTQYF. The full variable domain, rest sourced from reference TRBV5-4 and TRBJ2-3, is ETGVTQSPTHLIKTRGQQVTLRCSSQSGHNTVSWYQQALGQGPQFIFQYYREEENGRGNFPPRFSGLQFPNYSSELNVNALELDDSALYLCASSFGVGGGRTDTQYFGPGTRLTVL.

As to this clone: At one of its ends the junction is not consistent with the germline gene, which may arise from a read error. J is TRBJ1-5 and V is TRBV4-2, with unresolved D. The CDR3 contains 15 residues. CDR1 LGHNA and CDR2 YNFKEQ come from the germline V gene. For the CDR3, the DNA is TGTACCAGCAGCCAAGGCGAAAGGGTCAATCAGCCCCAGCATTTT. Its protein product is CTSSQGERVNQPQHF.

This chain joins TRBV20-1 and TRBJ1-6; D is perhaps TRBD1 (6 bases). V dropped 6 bases and J dropped 9 bases, with 9 bases sitting between them. This CDR3 region has 11 residues. In germline, CDR1 is DFQATT, CDR2 SNEGSKA (reference sequence). The CDR3 loop reads CSAPGASPLHF. Here the CDR3 DNA reads TGCAGTGCCCCAGGGGCTTCACCCCTCCACTTT.

In this sample, this clone turned up a few times. The chain carries TRBV7-2 and TRBJ1-3; D is undetermined. The germline gives CDR1 SGHTA, CDR2 FQGNSA. The CDR3 covers 15 residues. V was shortened by 1 base and J by 0 bases, with 7 bases between the two germline ends. CDR3: CASSLGAVSGNTIYF. The CDR3 DNA reads as TGTGCCAGCAGCTTAGGAGCTGTCTCTGGAAACACCATATATTTT.

This chain links TRBV6-6 with TRBJ2-7, with unresolved D. The CDR3 extends over 13 amino acids. Germline assignment: CDR1 MNHNY and CDR2 SVGAGI (reference sequence). Deletions cut 7 bases from V and 4 bases from J, with 14 bases between. This chain's CDR3 is CASTAGSSYEQYF. In nucleotides, the CDR3 is TGTGCCAGCACGGCCGGGTCCTCTTACGAGCAGTACTTC.